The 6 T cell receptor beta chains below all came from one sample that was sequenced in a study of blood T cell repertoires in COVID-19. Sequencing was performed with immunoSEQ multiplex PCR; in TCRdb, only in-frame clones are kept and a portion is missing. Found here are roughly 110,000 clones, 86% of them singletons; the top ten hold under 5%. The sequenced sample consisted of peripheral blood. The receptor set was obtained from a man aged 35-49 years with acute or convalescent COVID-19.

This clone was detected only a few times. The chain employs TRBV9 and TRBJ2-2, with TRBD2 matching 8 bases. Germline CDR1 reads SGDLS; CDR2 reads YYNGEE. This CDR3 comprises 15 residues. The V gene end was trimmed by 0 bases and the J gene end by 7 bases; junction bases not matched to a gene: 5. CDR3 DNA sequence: TGTGCCAGCAGCGTAGGCGGGAGGTTAGTCGGGGAGCTGTTTTTT. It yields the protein CASSVGGRLVGELFF.

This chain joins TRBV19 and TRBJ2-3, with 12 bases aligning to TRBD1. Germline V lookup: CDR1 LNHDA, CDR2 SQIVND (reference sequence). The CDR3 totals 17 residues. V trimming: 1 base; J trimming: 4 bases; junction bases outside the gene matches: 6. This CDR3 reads CASSIGDRGPLPDTQYF. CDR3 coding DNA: TGTGCCAGTAGTATAGGGGACAGGGGGCCTCTCCCAGATACGCAGTATTTT. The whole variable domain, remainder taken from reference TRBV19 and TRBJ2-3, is DGGITQSPKYLFRKEGQNVTLSCEQNLNHDAMYWYRQDPGQGLRLIYYSQIVNDFQKGDIAEGYSVSREKKESFPLTVTSAQKNPTAFYLCASSIGDRGPLPDTQYFGPGTRLTVL.

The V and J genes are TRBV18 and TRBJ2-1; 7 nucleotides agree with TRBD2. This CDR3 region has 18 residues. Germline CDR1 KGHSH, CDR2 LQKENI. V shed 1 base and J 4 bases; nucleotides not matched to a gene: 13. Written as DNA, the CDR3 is TGTGCCAGCTCACCACTGGCTAGCGGAGGAGCCCATTACAATGAGCAGTTCTTC. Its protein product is CASSPLASGGAHYNEQFF.

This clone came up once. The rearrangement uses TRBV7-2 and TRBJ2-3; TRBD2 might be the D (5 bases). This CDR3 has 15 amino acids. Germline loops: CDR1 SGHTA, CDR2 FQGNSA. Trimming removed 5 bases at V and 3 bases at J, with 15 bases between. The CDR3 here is CASSPRVVNTDTQYF. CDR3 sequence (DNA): TGTGCCAGCAGCCCGAGGGTCGTAAATACAGATACGCAGTATTTT.

The CDR3 bases are TGTGCCAGCTCACAAACCCTCGGGACAGGCGCAGTCCAAGAGACCCAGTACTTC. This codes for CASSQTLGTGAVQETQYF. The chain combines TRBV18 with TRBJ2-5; TRBD1 matches 8 bases. CDR3 length equals 18 residues. The germline V gene encodes CDR1 KGHSH and CDR2 LQKENI. Unmatched junction bases numbered 14, after V lost 4 bases and J lost 1 base. The whole variable domain, remainder taken from reference TRBV18 and TRBJ2-5, is NAGVMQNPRHLVRRRGQEARLRCSPMKGHSHVYWYRQLPEEGLKFMVYLQKENIIDESGMPKERFSAEFPKEGPSILRIQQVVRGDSAAYFCASSQTLGTGAVQETQYFGPGTRLLVL.

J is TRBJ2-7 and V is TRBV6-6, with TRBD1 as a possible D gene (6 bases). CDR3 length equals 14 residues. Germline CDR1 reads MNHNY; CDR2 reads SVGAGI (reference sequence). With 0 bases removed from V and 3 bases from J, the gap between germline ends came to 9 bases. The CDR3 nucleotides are TGTGCCAGCAGTTACTCTGACAGGAACTACGAGCAGTACTTC. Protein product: CASSYSDRNYEQYF.